The present TCR beta chain was sequenced within a study of T-cell memory formation after mild COVID-19. Study information: Each donor largely had its own TCR clusters.

Worth noting for this clonotype: Its antigen is not identified.

One entry per CDR3 protein results from TCRdb running MiXCR on the 5' RACE reads. This sample has 200,000 to 250,000 distinct CDR3 sequences; roughly a tenth occur once, and the top ten carry more than 20%. Notes on the study in general: Pre-infection memory harbored some responding clones, suggesting cross-reactive memory joined. SARS-CoV-2 specificity was not confirmed for second-wave clones peaking on day 37.

From germline, CDR1 is LGHDT and CDR2 YNNKEL (reference sequence). This CDR3 has 13 residues. The V end lost 2 bases, the J end lost 4 bases, and 5 bases lay between the germline ends. This TCR derives from a man younger than 30 who had mild COVID-19 (a few samples of this study predate the infection). Cell type and time point are not known. The material sequenced was PBMCs or a T cell subset sorted from them (not recorded which). The chain couples TRBV3-1 to TRBJ2-2; D unresolved. DNA for the CDR3: TGTGCCAGCAGCCAACAGGTCACCGGGGAGCTGTTTTTT. It is translated as CASSQQVTGELFF. The full variable domain, with the rest looked up from reference TRBV3-1 and TRBJ2-2, is DTAVSQTPKYLVTQMGNDKSIKCEQNLGHDTMYWYKQDSKKFLKIMFSYNNKELIINETVPNRFSPKSPDKAHLNLHINSLELGDSAVYFCASSQQVTGELFFGEGSRLTVL.